This TCR beta chain was captured in a study of T cell changes during pregnancy in multiple sclerosis. Germline V gives CDR1 SGHRS, CDR2 YFSETQ. J lost 4 bases, V lost 2 bases, and 15 bases had no gene match. This CDR3 spans 19 amino acids. The repertoire was sequenced with immunoSEQ multiplex PCR; TCRdb's copy has only in-frame clones and lacks some. The profile shows roughly 88,000 clones, 92% of them singletons. The chain recombines TRBV5-1 with TRBJ2-6; 7 bases map to TRBD1. The sequence was collected from a female donor with multiple sclerosis, enrolled in a pregnancy study. The sample consisted of peripheral blood, taken in the first trimester of pregnancy. CDR3 loop: CASSFKPADRAPGANVLTF. CDR3 sequence (DNA): TGCGCCAGCAGCTTCAAACCCGCTGACAGGGCTCCCGGGGCCAACGTCCTGACTTTC.